These T cell receptor beta chains were read from a single sample in a study of PD-1 blockade in classical Hodgkin lymphoma. Only in-frame clones appear in the TCRdb table, and some are missing; sequencing was by immunoSEQ multiplex PCR. The repertoire includes some 25,000 clones, around 88% of them detected once, and 5.5% to 8.5% sits in the top ten. Source: CD8+ T cells from blood, taken at baseline. The receptors originated from a human donor with classical Hodgkin lymphoma. CDR3s include the opening cysteine and the closing phenylalanine or tryptophan. Each record gives: clone size, V gene, D gene, J gene, CDR3 protein, CDR3 DNA. The D gene is left open where the match is weak. Size values are once, few and many counts, or a class for expanded clones, and some rows have none.

-	TRBV28	TRBD1	TRBJ2-6	CASSSKGTGDISGANVLTF	TGTGCCAGCAGTTCGAAGGGGACAGGGGATATCTCTGGGGCCAACGTCCTGACTTTC
-	TRBV6-6	-	TRBJ2-1	CASSYSVQRGGNEQFF	TGTGCCAGCAGTTACTCGGTCCAGAGGGGGGGGAATGAGCAGTTCTTC
-	TRBV5-4	-	TRBJ2-3	CASSGPDTQYF	TGTGCCAGCAGCGGCCCAGATACGCAGTATTTT
-	TRBV14	-	TRBJ2-7	CASSRWFPYEQYF	TGTGCCAGCAGCCGTTGGTTCCCCTACGAGCAGTACTTC
-	TRBV30	TRBD1	TRBJ1-4	CAWSAGQAATNEKLFF	TGTGCCTGGAGTGCCGGACAGGCTGCAACTAATGAAAAACTGTTTTTT
once	TRBV27	-	TRBJ1-1	CASSYQENTEAFF	TGTGCCAGCAGTTATCAAGAAAACACTGAAGCTTTCTTT
-	TRBV27	-	TRBJ2-7	CASSLGTAYEQYF	TGTGCCAGCAGTTTAGGGACGGCCTACGAGCAGTACTTC
-	TRBV28	-	TRBJ2-2	CASSLWWEGTGGAGELFF	TGTGCCAGCAGTTTATGGTGGGAGGGGACAGGCGGGGCCGGGGAGCTGTTTTTT
once	TRBV7-9	-	TRBJ2-2	CASVLGNTGELFF	TGTGCCAGCGTGTTAGGAAACACCGGGGAGCTGTTTTTT
-	TRBV29-1	TRBD2	TRBJ2-5	CSFSGRQETQYF	TGCAGCTTTAGCGGGAGGCAAGAGACCCAGTACTTC
medium-sized	TRBV2	-	TRBJ2-7	CASTRSDSYEQYF	TGTGCCAGCACTCGTAGCGACTCCTACGAGCAGTACTTC
few	TRBV7-9	-	TRBJ1-3	CASSDFLSGNTIYF	TGTGCCAGCAGCGACTTCCTCTCTGGAAACACCATATATTTT
-	TRBV2	TRBD1	TRBJ1-2	CASSEARLGQGLGYTF	TGTGCCAGCAGTGAAGCGCGCCTGGGACAGGGTTTAGGCTACACCTTC
-	TRBV6-5	-	TRBJ2-7	CASGYGVYEQYF	TGTGCCAGCGGATACGGTGTCTACGAGCAGTACTTC
-	TRBV5-6	TRBD1	TRBJ1-2	CASSTGTDYGYTF	TGTGCCAGCAGCACCGGGACAGACTATGGCTACACCTTC
-	TRBV6-5	-	TRBJ2-1	CASSYGGADEQFF	TGTGCCAGCAGTTACGGAGGGGCCGATGAGCAGTTCTTC
-	TRBV27	TRBD1	TRBJ2-2	CASSSRGQSTRELFF	TGTGCCAGCAGTAGCCGGGGACAGTCCACCAGGGAGCTGTTTTTT
once	TRBV19	TRBD2	TRBJ2-3	CASRISGAASTDTQYF	TGTGCCAGTAGGATTAGCGGGGCCGCTAGCACAGATACGCAGTATTTT
-	TRBV27	-	TRBJ1-2	CASSKGVVTYGYTF	TGTGCCAGCAGCAAGGGAGTGGTTACCTATGGCTACACCTTC
-	TRBV27	-	TRBJ2-2	CASSFGVTGELFF	TGTGCCAGCAGTTTCGGGGTCACCGGGGAGCTGTTTTTT
-	TRBV2	-	TRBJ2-7	CATKGGSYEQYF	TGTGCCACAAAAGGAGGGTCCTACGAGCAGTACTTC
once	TRBV27	-	TRBJ2-7	CASSPGPSRYEQYF	TGTGCCAGCAGTCCGGGACCTTCCCGCTACGAGCAGTACTTC
-	TRBV9	TRBD2	TRBJ2-3	CASSPRAGGPPDTQYF	TGTGCCAGCAGCCCACGAGCGGGAGGGCCCCCAGATACGCAGTATTTT
once	TRBV5-6	-	TRBJ1-4	CASSLGQRLFF	TGTGCCAGCAGCTTGGGGCAGAGACTGTTTTTT
-	TRBV10-3	-	TRBJ2-5	CAPQRGHPQETQYF	TGTGCCCCCCAGCGAGGGCACCCCCAAGAGACCCAGTACTTC
-	TRBV9	TRBD1	TRBJ1-1	CASSPRQGSGPNTEAFF	TGTGCCAGCAGCCCGCGACAGGGGTCGGGTCCAAACACTGAAGCTTTCTTT
-	TRBV29-1	-	TRBJ2-7	CSVVGSNEDEQYF	TGCAGCGTTGTAGGGTCCAACGAGGACGAGCAGTACTTC
-	TRBV7-2	-	TRBJ2-7	CASSSPDKYEQYF	TGTGCCAGCAGCTCACCGGACAAGTACGAGCAGTACTTC
-	TRBV25-1	-	TRBJ2-7	CAGAAQGSSYEQYF	TGTGCGGGCGCGGCGCAGGGGAGCTCCTACGAGCAGTACTTC
-	TRBV9	-	TRBJ2-1	CASGLLAESSYNEQFF	TGTGCCAGCGGATTATTAGCGGAAAGCTCCTACAATGAGCAGTTCTTC
-	TRBV2	-	TRBJ1-3	CASFRAFNSGNTIYF	TGTGCCAGCTTTCGGGCCTTTAACTCTGGAAACACCATATATTTT
-	TRBV5-1	-	TRBJ1-4	CASSARTAANEKLFF	TGCGCCAGCAGCGCGAGAACAGCGGCTAATGAAAAACTGTTTTTT
-	TRBV6-5	-	TRBJ1-1	CASSYRSLGRNTEAFF	TGTGCCAGCAGTTACCGGTCTCTCGGGAGGAACACTGAAGCTTTCTTT
-	TRBV11-2	-	TRBJ1-1	CASSLGMGGGEAFF	TGTGCCAGCAGCTTAGGGATGGGGGGAGGAGAAGCTTTCTTT
-	TRBV6-6	-	TRBJ2-1	CASSPLILDEQFF	TGTGCCAGCAGTCCCTTGATCTTGGATGAGCAGTTCTTC
few	TRBV9	-	TRBJ2-3	CASSGDTQYF	TGTGCCAGCAGCGGAGATACGCAGTATTTT
once	TRBV7-9	TRBD2	TRBJ2-7	CASSKTSGNYEQYF	TGTGCCAGCAGCAAGACTAGCGGGAACTACGAGCAGTACTTC
few	TRBV5-1	-	TRBJ2-7	CASTQDRSYEQYF	TGCGCCAGCACTCAAGACAGGAGCTACGAGCAGTACTTC
-	TRBV7-9	-	TRBJ1-2	CATLNRDRSDYGYTF	TGTGCCACTCTCAACAGGGATCGGAGTGACTATGGCTACACCTTC
-	TRBV7-9	TRBD2	TRBJ2-3	CASSLVWRERSTDTQYF	TGTGCCAGCAGCTTAGTGTGGCGGGAGCGCTCCACAGATACGCAGTATTTT
-	TRBV14	TRBD1	TRBJ2-5	CASSQEKGQQETQYF	TGTGCCAGCAGCCAAGAAAAGGGACAGCAAGAGACCCAGTACTTC
few	TRBV7-9	-	TRBJ1-2	CASKGREYGGYTF	TGTGCCAGCAAAGGCAGGGAATACGGTGGCTACACCTTC
-	TRBV7-8	-	TRBJ1-5	CASSSPGSLYSNQPQHF	TGTGCCAGCAGCTCCCCCGGCAGCCTGTATAGCAATCAGCCCCAGCATTTT
-	TRBV7-9	-	TRBJ2-7	CASSLTQTETYEQYF	TGTGCCAGCAGCCTAACGCAAACAGAAACCTACGAGCAGTACTTC
-	TRBV5-1	-	TRBJ2-7	CASSSRGPAGRPYEQYF	TGCGCCAGCAGCTCCCGAGGACCAGCGGGCCGCCCCTACGAGCAGTACTTC
-	TRBV7-9	-	TRBJ1-4	CASSLERNEKLFF	TGTGCCAGCAGCTTGGAACGTAATGAAAAACTGTTTTTT
-	TRBV11-2	TRBD2	TRBJ2-2	CASSLVSAGAGELFF	TGTGCCAGCAGCTTAGTTTCGGCGGGAGCCGGGGAGCTGTTTTTT
-	TRBV10-1	-	TRBJ2-7	CASREGPYYEQYF	TGCGCCAGCAGGGAGGGACCGTACTACGAGCAGTACTTC
-	TRBV9	TRBD2	TRBJ2-2	CASSPPSGGHTGELFF	TGTGCCAGCAGCCCCCCTAGCGGGGGCCACACCGGGGAGCTGTTTTTT
-	TRBV9	-	TRBJ2-2	CASSPQGPGELFF	TGTGCCAGCAGCCCCCAGGGTCCCGGGGAGCTGTTTTTT
-	TRBV27	TRBD1	TRBJ1-5	CASSLSGQNQPQHF	TGTGCCAGCAGTTTATCGGGACAGAATCAGCCCCAGCATTTT
-	TRBV5-4	TRBD2	TRBJ2-3	CASSLAPSGSKADTQYF	TGTGCCAGCAGCTTGGCCCCTAGCGGGAGTAAGGCAGATACGCAGTATTTT
-	TRBV10-2	TRBD1	TRBJ2-7	CASSEDRVYEQYF	TGCGCCAGCAGTGAGGACAGGGTGTACGAGCAGTACTTC
-	TRBV9	TRBD2	TRBJ2-1	CASSVGLADYNEQFF	TGTGCCAGCAGCGTAGGGCTAGCGGATTACAATGAGCAGTTCTTC